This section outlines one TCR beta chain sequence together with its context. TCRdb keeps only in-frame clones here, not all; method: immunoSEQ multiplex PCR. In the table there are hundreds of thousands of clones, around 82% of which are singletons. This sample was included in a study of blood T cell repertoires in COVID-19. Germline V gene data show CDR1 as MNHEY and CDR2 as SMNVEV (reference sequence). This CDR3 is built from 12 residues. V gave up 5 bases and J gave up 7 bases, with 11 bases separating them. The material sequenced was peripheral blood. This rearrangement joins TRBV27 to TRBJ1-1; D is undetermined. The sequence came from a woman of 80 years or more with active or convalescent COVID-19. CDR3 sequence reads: CASSPFRGEAFF. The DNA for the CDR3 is TGTGCCAGCAGTCCCTTTCGGGGTGAAGCTTTCTTT.